These 20 T cell receptor beta chains were all obtained from the same sample, sequenced in a study of shared T cell receptors in the human thymus. The assay was immunoSEQ multiplex PCR, and TCRdb's table has in-frame clones only and misses some. This table holds 500,000 to 850,000 clones, more than 75% found once. Separately, the same data were catalogued under a study of human thymus T cells.

Sequenced material: thymocytes. These receptor sequences come from a boy under three years old with a congenital heart defect.

The chain couples TRBV4-1 to TRBJ2-1, with 8 bases lining up with TRBD2. The CDR3 is 16 residues long. Germline V CDR1 and CDR2: MGHRA, YSYEKL. V lost 0 bases and J lost 4; bases outside the gene matches: 5. The CDR3 sequence is CASSQDRAGAYNEQFF. The CDR3 coding sequence is TGCGCCAGCAGCCAAGATCGAGCGGGAGCTTACAATGAGCAGTTCTTC.

The chain employs TRBV5-4 and TRBJ2-7; D not certain. V was trimmed by 4 bases and J by 1 base, leaving 12 bases between them. Germline CDR1 is SGHNT and CDR2 is YYREEE (reference sequence). The CDR3 runs to 14 residues. Here the CDR3 DNA reads TGTGCCAGCAGCCCGGCGGCAGATTCCTACGAGCAGTACTTC. It codes for CASSPAADSYEQYF.

The chain joins TRBV14 to TRBJ2-1, with 9 bases identical to TRBD1. Germline V gene data show CDR1 as SGHDN and CDR2 as FVKESK. V lost 3 bases and J lost 6; bases outside the gene matches: 12. The CDR3 loop spans 17 amino acids. The CDR3 is CASSQVGGHRGPNEQFF. The CDR3 DNA is TGTGCCAGCAGCCAGGTAGGAGGACACAGGGGGCCCAATGAGCAGTTCTTC.

The chain recombines TRBV7-2 with TRBJ1-6; D is perhaps TRBD1 (5 bases). The CDR3 totals 16 residues. V lost 4 bases to trimming and J lost 0 bases, with 10 bases between them. From germline, CDR1 is SGHTA and CDR2 FQGNSA. The CDR3 coding sequence is TGTGCCAGCAGCTCGCGGACATCCTCCTATAATTCACCCCTCCACTTT. Translation: CASSSRTSSYNSPLHF.

The chain couples TRBV25-1 to TRBJ2-7; TRBD1 agrees at 7 bases. Germline V gives CDR1 MGHDK, CDR2 SYGVNS. CDR3 size: 13 residues. V lost 6 bases, J lost 2 bases, and 4 bases stayed unmatched. This CDR3 reads CASSDRDTYEQYF. CDR3 nucleotides: TGTGCCAGCAGCGACAGGGATACCTACGAGCAGTACTTC.

The chain is built from TRBV7-2 and TRBJ1-1; tentative D call: TRBD1 (6 bases). The length of the CDR3 is 15 residues. With 4 bases removed from V and 6 bases from J, the gap between germline ends came to 18 bases. CDR1 SGHTA and CDR2 FQGNSA come from the germline V gene. Here the CDR3 reads CASSSPNRRQAEAFF. The CDR3 DNA reads TGTGCCAGCAGCTCCCCAAACCGAAGACAGGCTGAAGCTTTCTTT.

The genes are TRBV5-1 and TRBJ1-1, with a weak D call TRBD1 (6 bases). The germline CDR1 and CDR2 sequences are SGHRS and YFSETQ. Deletions cut 4 bases from V and 3 bases from J, with 19 bases between. This CDR3 is built from 16 residues. CDR3 nucleotides: TGCGCCAGCAGCCGAACTCAGACAGGATTCGACACTGAAGCTTTCTTT. This gives the protein CASSRTQTGFDTEAFF.

This clone has a single count. The chain uses TRBV7-9 and TRBJ1-2; 7 bases are shared with TRBD1. CDR1 and CDR2 (germline): SEHNR, FQNEAQ (reference sequence). V dropped 5 bases and J dropped 3; count of bases not matched to a gene: 9. There are 15 residues in the CDR3. In DNA form, the CDR3 reads TGTGCCAGCAGCGAACGGGACAGATACCACTATGGCTACACCTTC. Its translation: CASSERDRYHYGYTF. The whole variable domain, filled in from reference TRBV7-9 and TRBJ1-2, reads DTGVSQNPRHKITKRGQNVTFRCDPISEHNRLYWYRQTLGQGPEFLTYFQNEAQLEKSRLLSDRFSAERPKGSFSTLEIQRTEQGDSAMYLCASSERDRYHYGYTFGSGTRLTVV.

This clone is a singleton in its sample. The J gene is TRBJ1-2, the V gene TRBV4-1, with 7 bases aligning to TRBD1. CDR1 MGHRA and CDR2 YSYEKL come from the germline V gene. This CDR3 region has 16 residues. Trimming took 0 bases from V and 8 from J; bases not matched to a gene: 12. The DNA for the CDR3 is TGCGCCAGCAGCCAAGAAGCGAACAGGGGAAGAGGCGGCTACACCTTC. Amino acids: CASSQEANRGRGGYTF.

The chain combines TRBV27 with TRBJ1-1, with 9 bases that match TRBD1. J lost 1 base, V lost 7 bases, and 10 bases had no gene match. The CDR3 runs to 16 residues. The V gene's germline CDR1 is MNHEY and CDR2 SMNVEV (reference sequence). The CDR3 spells CASTKGQGHTNTEAFF. In DNA, the CDR3 is TGTGCCAGCACCAAAGGACAGGGGCATACGAACACTGAAGCTTTCTTT.

The rearrangement uses TRBV9 and TRBJ1-2, with 7 bases fitting TRBD1. The CDR3 extends over 15 amino acids. V shed 0 bases, J shed 5 bases, and the junction held 7 bases outside the gene matches. Germline V CDR1 and CDR2: SGDLS, YYNGEE. The CDR3 nucleotides read TGTGCCAGCAGCGTAGCTATTACAGGGGAGTATGGCTACACCTTC. It is translated as CASSVAITGEYGYTF. Drawing the rest from reference TRBV9 and TRBJ1-2, the complete variable domain is DSGVTQTPKHLITATGQRVTLRCSPRSGDLSVYWYQQSLDQGLQFLIQYYNGEERAKGNILERFSAQQFPDLHSELNLSSLELGDSALYFCASSVAITGEYGYTFGSGTRLTVV.

The gene calls are TRBV10-3 and TRBJ2-7; 7 positions match TRBD1. The CDR3 length is 13 residues. Trimming at V came to 6 bases and at J to 5 bases, leaving 7 bases not matched to a gene. Germline CDR1 and CDR2: ENHRY and SYGVKD. The CDR3 bases are TGTGCCATCAGGACAGGGACATCGGACGAGCAGTACTTC. This encodes CAIRTGTSDEQYF.

This chain joins TRBV5-5 and TRBJ1-6, with a possible D match to TRBD1 (5 bases). This CDR3 contains 14 residues. The germline V gene encodes CDR1 SGHKS and CDR2 YYEKEE (reference sequence). Between the trimmed V and J ends, which lost 4 bases and 5 bases, there was a span of 10 bases. DNA of the CDR3: TGTGCCAGCAGCCTAAGACAGAATAATTCACCCCTCCACTTT. This codes for CASSLRQNNSPLHF.

Comment on this clone: Other nucleotide sequences from this sample produce the same CDR3. The V call is TRBV15, the J call TRBJ1-2; TRBD1 aligns across 7 bases. The V gene end was trimmed by 0 bases and the J gene end by 2 bases; junction bases not matched to a gene: 0. The CDR3 is made up of 14 amino acids. Germline assignment: CDR1 LNHNV and CDR2 YYDKDF (reference sequence). Here the CDR3 reads CATSRDRGNYGYTF. The CDR3 nucleotides are TGTGCCACCAGCAGAGACAGGGGGAACTATGGCTACACCTTC. Looking up the rest from reference TRBV15 and TRBJ1-2 gives the full variable domain: DAMVIQNPRYQVTQFGKPVTLSCSQTLNHNVMYWYQQKSSQAPKLLFHYYDKDFNNEADTPDNFQSRRPNTSFCFLDIRSPGLGDTAMYLCATSRDRGNYGYTFGSGTRLTVV.

The chain uses TRBV29-1 and TRBJ2-1; the D gene is possibly TRBD1 (6 bases). V was clipped by 4 bases and J by 3 bases, with 16 bases between them. CDR1 SQVTM and CDR2 ANQGSEA come from the germline V gene. The CDR3 consists of 15 residues. The CDR3 DNA is TGCAGCGTTGTCCCGGACAGAACAGACTACAATGAGCAGTTCTTC. Amino acids: CSVVPDRTDYNEQFF.

This chain links TRBV20-1 with TRBJ2-1; a possible D gene is TRBD1 (6 bases). The CDR3 is made up of 9 amino acids. V was cut by 5 bases and J by 15 bases, with 11 bases left in between. Germline V CDR1 and CDR2: DFQATT, SNEGSKA (reference sequence). CDR3 loop: CSALGHRFF. Written as DNA, the CDR3 is TGCAGTGCTTTGGGACACAGGTTCTTC.

The chain has TRBV4-1 and TRBJ2-1, with TRBD2 matching 10 bases. The CDR3 loop spans 17 amino acids. CDR1 and CDR2 from the germline V gene are MGHRA and YSYEKL. The V gene end was trimmed by 3 bases and the J gene end by 5 bases; junction bases not matched to a gene: 10. CDR3 nucleotide sequence: TGCGCCAGCAGCCATGGCCCGGGACTAGCGCACCACAATGAGCAGTTCTTC. This sequence encodes CASSHGPGLAHHNEQFF.

This clone was recorded a few times. V usage is TRBV6-6 and J usage is TRBJ1-1; TRBD1 matches at 8 bases. J gave up 3 bases and V 11 bases, and 2 bases lay outside the gene matches. The germline V gene has CDR1 MNHNY and CDR2 SVGAGI (reference sequence). The CDR3 covers 11 residues. CDR3 nucleotides: TGTGCCGGACAGGGTCACACTGAAGCTTTCTTT. Its translation is CAGQGHTEAFF.

The chain carries TRBV6-4 and TRBJ2-1, with 12 bases matching TRBD2. This CDR3 region has 13 residues. The germline CDR1 and CDR2 sequences are MRHNA and SNTAGT. V lost 5 bases, J lost 12 bases, and 5 bases stayed unmatched. In nucleotides, the CDR3 is TGTGCCAGCAGTCCTAGCGGGAGGGAGGTGCAGTTCTTC. It encodes CASSPSGREVQFF.

V gene TRBV7-9 combines with J gene TRBJ1-2, with TRBD1 matching over 10 bases. Germline CDR1 SEHNR, CDR2 FQNEAQ (reference sequence). J was trimmed by 4 bases and V by 1 base; bases with no gene match: 6. This CDR3 is 16 amino acids long. CDR3 sequence: CASSLGDRGGTYGYTF. For the CDR3, the DNA is TGTGCCAGCAGCTTAGGGGACAGGGGTGGGACCTATGGCTACACCTTC.